Presented here are 10 T cell receptor beta chains from one specimen sequenced in a study of blood T cell repertoires in COVID-19. Clones were sequenced by immunoSEQ multiplex PCR, and TCRdb holds only the in-frame ones, with some missing. Of approximately 200,000 clones listed, about 80% are singletons. The sequenced sample consisted of peripheral blood. These TCRs come from a woman in her 30s who had recovered from COVID-19.

V and J are TRBV5-4 and TRBJ2-7; TRBD2 is a possible D gene (6 bases). The V gene's germline CDR1 is SGHNT and CDR2 YYREEE (reference sequence). V shed 4 bases and J shed 6 bases, with 14 bases lying between them. The CDR3 has 13 amino acids. The CDR3: CASSPVGEVEQYF. DNA for the CDR3: TGTGCCAGCAGCCCTGTCGGGGAGGTCGAGCAGTACTTC. Based on the CDR3 plus reference TRBV5-4 and TRBJ2-7, the full variable domain is ETGVTQSPTHLIKTRGQQVTLRCSSQSGHNTVSWYQQALGQGPQFIFQYYREEENGRGNFPPRFSGLQFPNYSSELNVNALELDDSALYLCASSPVGEVEQYFGPGTRLTVT.

The rearrangement joins TRBV20-1 to TRBJ2-7; the match to TRBD2 covers 15 bases. The CDR3 runs to 17 residues. V shed 3 bases, J shed 6 bases, and the junction held 12 bases outside the gene matches. Germline V gene lookup returns CDR1 DFQATT and CDR2 SNEGSKA (reference sequence). CDR3 in amino acids: CSASLWTSGRGIAEQYF. In nucleotides, the CDR3 is TGCAGTGCTAGTCTCTGGACTAGCGGGAGGGGTATAGCCGAGCAGTACTTC.

This chain connects TRBV6-5 to TRBJ2-1, with 11 bases lining up with TRBD2. This CDR3 spans 15 amino acids. Looked up from germline, CDR1 is MNHEY and CDR2 is SVGAGI. The J segment lost 2 bases and the V segment lost 3 bases, leaving 0 bases of the junction unmatched. The chain's CDR3 is CASSYSGRAYNEQFF. The CDR3 nucleotides read TGTGCCAGCAGTTATAGCGGGAGGGCCTACAATGAGCAGTTCTTC.

This sequence joins TRBV5-1 and TRBJ1-1, with D perhaps matching TRBD1 (6 bases). The CDR3 loop spans 13 amino acids. With 0 bases removed from V and 6 bases from J, the gap between germline ends came to 9 bases. Germline CDR1 and CDR2: SGHRS and YFSETQ. The CDR3 is CASSLEGGAEAFF. CDR3 bases: TGCGCCAGCAGCTTGGAAGGGGGGGCTGAAGCTTTCTTT.

The chain combines TRBV11-2 with TRBJ2-1; 14 bases agree with TRBD2. Germline V gene sequence: CDR1 SGHAT, CDR2 FQNNGV. The CDR3 loop spans 16 amino acids. V shed 5 bases and J 7 bases; nucleotides not matched to a gene: 7. CDR3: CASSRGTSGSVNEQFF. The CDR3 nucleotides are TGTGCCAGCAGCAGAGGGACTAGCGGGAGTGTAAATGAGCAGTTCTTC.

V usage is TRBV5-1 and J usage is TRBJ2-3, with D hard to call. V lost 2 bases to trimming and J lost 1 base, with 5 bases between them. The length of the CDR3 is 13 residues. Germline CDR1 reads SGHRS; CDR2 reads YFSETQ. The CDR3 DNA reads TGCGCCAGCAGCTTTTATGGCACAGATACGCAGTATTTT. Amino acid sequence: CASSFYGTDTQYF.

The rearrangement uses TRBV5-4 and TRBJ2-4; 9 nucleotides agree with TRBD1. CDR1 is SGHNT, CDR2 YYREEE, per germline (reference sequence). The CDR3 is 15 amino acids. Unmatched junction bases numbered 9, after V lost 4 bases and J lost 7 bases. The CDR3, as DNA: TGTGCCAGCAGCCCTGACAGGGGGATGTGGAACATTCAGTACTTC. Its translation is CASSPDRGMWNIQYF.

This rearrangement joins TRBV6-5 to TRBJ1-1; D perhaps matches TRBD1 (6 bases). The CDR3 runs 13 residues. Between the trimmed V and J ends, which lost 4 bases and 1 base, there was a span of 7 bases. Germline V gene lookup returns CDR1 MNHEY and CDR2 SVGAGI. The CDR3 loop is CASSWGQNTEAFF. The CDR3 DNA reads as TGTGCCAGCAGTTGGGGACAGAACACTGAAGCTTTCTTT.

This sequence joins TRBV1 and TRBJ2-1; the table assigns TRBD2, which was not confirmed against the DNA. TRBV1 is reported as a pseudogene. The CDR3 totals 17 residues. The CDR3 DNA reads TGCACCAGCAGCCAAGTTCCTAGCGGGAGGTCCTACAATGAGCAGTTCTTC. Translated: CTSSQVPSGRSYNEQFF.

V and J are TRBV2 and TRBJ1-3; the D is unclear. Germline CDR1 is SNHLY and CDR2 is FYNNEI. Deletions cut 7 bases from V and 0 bases from J, with 7 bases between. The CDR3 has 13 amino acids. The CDR3 protein is CASTSYSGNTIYF. CDR3 in DNA: TGTGCCAGCACCTCTTACTCTGGAAACACCATATATTTT.